The present T cell receptor (beta chain) was sequenced within a study of blood T cell repertoires in COVID-19. Study details: From the United States, Italy and Spain came samples of acute and convalescent COVID-19. T cells, B-cell-depleted T cells, or PBMCs provided the cDNA or gDNA that served as material.

Authors' processing steps: The authors estimated nucleated cell counts from reference gene primer amplification. Data came from immunoSEQ multiplex PCR; TCRdb stores just in-frame clones and leaves some out. Clonal size and the V and J genes are those of that table, whereas D and trimming came from the DNA. The sample holds 100,000 to 150,000 clones, roughly 84% seen once. The specimen was peripheral blood. The receptor comes from a man aged 60-69 years with acute or convalescent COVID-19.

DNA for the CDR3: TGTGCCAGCAGCCGATCCGACTACAACACTGAAGCTTTCTTT. This translates into CASSRSDYNTEAFF. J is TRBJ1-1 and V is TRBV27; no firm D call. CDR1 MNHEY and CDR2 SMNVEV come from the germline V gene (reference sequence). The CDR3 totals 14 residues. V was trimmed by 6 bases and J by 2 bases, leaving 13 bases between them.